The rows below give T cell receptor beta chains drawn from one sample of a study of beta chain features in type 1 diabetes. Sequenced by immunoSEQ multiplex PCR; TCRdb stores in-frame clones only, minus some. This table holds roughly 290,000 clones, 7% to 9% found once. Source material: central memory CD4+ T cells from blood. The receptors come from a woman younger than 30 in good health. Each CDR3 is given with its conserved first and last residue. Fields, in order: J gene, clone size, V gene, D gene, CDR3 protein, CDR3 DNA. A D gene is named only where the DNA matches it firmly. Where a row states a size, it is once, few, many or the class of an expanded clone; other rows omit it.

J gene: TRBJ1-2
clone size: .
V gene: TRBV5-4
D gene: .
CDR3 protein: CASSLTIADNYGYTF
CDR3 DNA: TGTGCCAGCAGCTTGACAATCGCAGATAACTATGGCTACACCTTC

J gene: TRBJ1-1
clone size: few
V gene: TRBV29-1
D gene: .
CDR3 protein: CSVEQNTEAFF
CDR3 DNA: TGCAGCGTTGAACAGAACACTGAAGCTTTCTTT

J gene: TRBJ2-7
clone size: many
V gene: TRBV7-3
D gene: .
CDR3 protein: CASSPGVDGMWEQYF
CDR3 DNA: TGTGCCAGCAGCCCAGGGGTGGACGGCATGTGGGAGCAGTACTTC

J gene: TRBJ2-1
clone size: few
V gene: TRBV19
D gene: TRBD2
CDR3 protein: CASSSGGSGRGSEQFF
CDR3 DNA: TGTGCCAGCAGTTCGGGGGGTAGCGGGAGAGGAAGTGAGCAGTTCTTC

J gene: TRBJ2-5
clone size: few
V gene: TRBV10-3
D gene: .
CDR3 protein: CATANREGSQYF
CDR3 DNA: TGTGCCACCGCAAACAGGGAAGGGTCCCAGTACTTC

J gene: TRBJ1-5
clone size: few
V gene: TRBV4-3
D gene: .
CDR3 protein: CASSLRQNQPQHF
CDR3 DNA: TGCGCCAGCAGCCTCAGGCAGAATCAGCCCCAGCATTTT

J gene: TRBJ2-1
clone size: .
V gene: TRBV7-3
D gene: TRBD1
CDR3 protein: CASSRGGENEQFF
CDR3 DNA: TGTGCCAGCAGCCGAGGGGGCGAAAATGAGCAGTTCTTC

J gene: TRBJ1-4
clone size: .
V gene: TRBV2
D gene: TRBD1
CDR3 protein: CASGTGALGKLFF
CDR3 DNA: TGTGCCAGCGGGACAGGGGCGTTGGGAAAACTGTTTTTT

J gene: TRBJ2-3
clone size: .
V gene: TRBV7-2
D gene: .
CDR3 protein: CASSQQDTQYF
CDR3 DNA: TGTGCCAGCAGCCAACAAGATACGCAGTATTTT

J gene: TRBJ1-5
clone size: many
V gene: TRBV6-6
D gene: .
CDR3 protein: CASGLGDQPQHF
CDR3 DNA: TGTGCCAGCGGGTTGGGGGATCAGCCCCAGCATTTT

J gene: TRBJ2-7
clone size: .
V gene: TRBV4-1
D gene: TRBD1
CDR3 protein: CASSRGQGTYEQYF
CDR3 DNA: TGCGCCAGCAGCCGGGGACAGGGGACCTACGAGCAGTACTTC

J gene: TRBJ1-2
clone size: few
V gene: TRBV7-9
D gene: TRBD1
CDR3 protein: CASSLSAGGSYGYTF
CDR3 DNA: TGTGCCAGCAGCTTAAGTGCAGGGGGGAGCTATGGCTACACCTTC

J gene: TRBJ2-3
clone size: few
V gene: TRBV7-9
D gene: .
CDR3 protein: CASSLGASDTQYF
CDR3 DNA: TGTGCCAGCAGCTTAGGGGCCTCAGATACGCAGTATTTT

J gene: TRBJ2-1
clone size: few
V gene: TRBV19
D gene: .
CDR3 protein: CASSNTGGDEQFF
CDR3 DNA: TGTGCCAGTAGTAACACAGGGGGGGATGAGCAGTTCTTC

J gene: TRBJ2-2
clone size: few
V gene: TRBV4-2
D gene: TRBD2
CDR3 protein: CASSQEVLAGASGELFF
CDR3 DNA: TGTGCCAGCAGCCAAGAGGTCCTAGCGGGCGCTTCCGGGGAGCTGTTTTTT

J gene: TRBJ2-7
clone size: once
V gene: TRBV7-2
D gene: .
CDR3 protein: CASSLQTGSLGEQYF
CDR3 DNA: TGTGCCAGCAGCTTGCAAACTGGATCCCTGGGCGAGCAGTACTTC

J gene: TRBJ2-1
clone size: many
V gene: TRBV5-4
D gene: .
CDR3 protein: CASSRGVTGDNEQFF
CDR3 DNA: TGTGCCAGCAGCCGGGGGGTGACAGGGGACAATGAGCAGTTCTTC

J gene: TRBJ2-3
clone size: many
V gene: TRBV29-1
D gene: .
CDR3 protein: CSVGGAGTPSTQYF
CDR3 DNA: TGCAGCGTTGGCGGGGCGGGGACCCCAAGTACGCAGTATTTT

J gene: TRBJ2-3
clone size: .
V gene: TRBV5-1
D gene: .
CDR3 protein: CASSLAGDTDTQYF
CDR3 DNA: TGCGCCAGCAGCTTGGCCGGGGATACAGATACGCAGTATTTT

J gene: TRBJ2-2
clone size: few
V gene: TRBV6-6
D gene: .
CDR3 protein: CASSDRNTGELFF
CDR3 DNA: TGTGCCAGCAGTGACCGGAACACCGGGGAGCTGTTTTTT

J gene: TRBJ2-7
clone size: .
V gene: TRBV20-1
D gene: .
CDR3 protein: CSAPLLQEQYF
CDR3 DNA: TGCAGTGCTCCCCTTTTACAGGAGCAGTACTTC

J gene: TRBJ2-7
clone size: few
V gene: TRBV5-1
D gene: TRBD2
CDR3 protein: CASSPTSAGGPYEQYF
CDR3 DNA: TGCGCCAGCAGCCCCACCTCAGCGGGAGGGCCCTACGAGCAGTACTTC

J gene: TRBJ2-1
clone size: few
V gene: TRBV9
D gene: TRBD1
CDR3 protein: CASSIGQGAYEQFF
CDR3 DNA: TGTGCCAGCAGCATAGGGCAGGGGGCATATGAGCAGTTCTTC

J gene: TRBJ2-7
clone size: few
V gene: TRBV9
D gene: TRBD2
CDR3 protein: CASSVATAGVAYEQYF
CDR3 DNA: TGTGCCAGCAGCGTAGCTACGGCGGGAGTTGCATACGAGCAGTACTTC

J gene: TRBJ2-5
clone size: .
V gene: TRBV4-2
D gene: TRBD2
CDR3 protein: CASSPRTSGFQETQYF
CDR3 DNA: TGTGCCAGCAGCCCAAGGACTAGCGGATTCCAAGAGACCCAGTACTTC

J gene: TRBJ1-1
clone size: few
V gene: TRBV28
D gene: .
CDR3 protein: CASSLVETEAFF
CDR3 DNA: TGTGCCAGCAGTTTGGTAGAAACTGAAGCTTTCTTT